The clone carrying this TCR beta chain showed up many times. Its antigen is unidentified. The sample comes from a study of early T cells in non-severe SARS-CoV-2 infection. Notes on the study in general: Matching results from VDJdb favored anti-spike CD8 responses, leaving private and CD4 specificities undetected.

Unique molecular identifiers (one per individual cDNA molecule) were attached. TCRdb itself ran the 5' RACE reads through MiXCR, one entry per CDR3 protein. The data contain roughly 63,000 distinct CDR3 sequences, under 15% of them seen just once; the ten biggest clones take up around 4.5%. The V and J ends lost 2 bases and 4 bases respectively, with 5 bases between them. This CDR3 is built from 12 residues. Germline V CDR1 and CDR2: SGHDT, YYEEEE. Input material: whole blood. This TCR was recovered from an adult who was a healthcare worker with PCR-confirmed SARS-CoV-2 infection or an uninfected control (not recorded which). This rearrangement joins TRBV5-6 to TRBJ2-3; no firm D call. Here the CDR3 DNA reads TGTGCCAGCAGCTTCGATCCAGATACGCAGTATTTT. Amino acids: CASSFDPDTQYF.